Presented here are 8 T cell receptor beta chains from one specimen sequenced in a study of blood T cell repertoires in COVID-19. Clones were read by immunoSEQ multiplex PCR, and TCRdb kept only the in-frame ones, dropping some. The sample has under 30,000 clones, 70% to 90% seen once. Sequencing used peripheral blood. These receptors were collected from a human donor in a cohort sampled during active COVID-19.

This chain links TRBV6-5 with TRBJ2-1; 7 positions match TRBD2. The V gene end was trimmed by 6 bases and the J gene end by 0 bases; junction bases not matched to a gene: 8. Germline V gives CDR1 MNHEY, CDR2 SVGAGI. CDR3 size: 16 residues. In DNA form, the CDR3 reads TGTGCCAGCAGCTACCCTAGCGGAGGCTCCTACAATGAGCAGTTCTTC. Its protein product is CASSYPSGGSYNEQFF.

J is TRBJ2-3 and V is TRBV19, with TRBD2 matching 13 bases. The V gene end was trimmed by 6 bases and the J gene end by 6 bases; junction bases not matched to a gene: 6. The CDR3 has 15 amino acids. Germline V gene data show CDR1 as LNHDA and CDR2 as SQIVND (reference sequence). This CDR3 reads CASSGLAGDVDTQYF. CDR3 DNA: TGTGCCAGTAGCGGACTAGCGGGAGACGTCGATACGCAGTATTTT.

This clone showed up just once. The genes are TRBV7-3 and TRBJ1-6; a possible D gene is TRBD1 (5 bases). The germline CDR1 and CDR2 sequences are SGHTA and FQGTGA. The CDR3 consists of 17 residues. V lost 4 bases and J lost 0, with 13 bases in between. The CDR3 nucleotides read TGTGCCAGCAGCTCGACCCGTCAGGGCTCCTATAATTCACCCCTCCACTTT. Its protein is CASSSTRQGSYNSPLHF.

DNA for the CDR3: TGTGCCTCCCGAACAGCAACTAACTATGGCTACACCTTC. Its protein is CASRTATNYGYTF. The V call is TRBV6-5, the J call TRBJ1-2, with D unclear. The V end lost 11 bases, the J end lost 0 bases, and 13 bases lay between the germline ends. Germline values: CDR1 MNHEY, CDR2 SVGAGI. The CDR3 has 13 residues.

Within the sample, this clone is medium-sized. This rearrangement joins TRBV29-1 to TRBJ2-1; 16 positions agree with TRBD2. The CDR3 runs to 16 residues. CDR1 is SQVTM and CDR2 is ANQGSEA in the germline V gene. V was clipped by 3 bases and J by 4 bases; unmatched bases: 3. In DNA, the CDR3 is TGCAGCGTTGAGGGACTAGCGGGAGGGGATTACAATGAGCAGTTCTTC. Encoded protein: CSVEGLAGGDYNEQFF.

This clone was found a few times. The V and J genes are TRBV12-3 or TRBV12-4 and TRBJ1-1; D not resolved. This CDR3 spans 12 amino acids. Trimming took 6 bases from V and 0 from J, leaving 5 bases between them. The CDR3 sequence is CASSRMNTEAFF. CDR3 nucleotide sequence: TGTGCCAGCAGCAGAATGAACACTGAAGCTTTCTTT.

The chain joins TRBV2 to TRBJ2-1; D is perhaps TRBD1 (5 bases). This CDR3 region has 15 residues. Germline V lookup: CDR1 SNHLY, CDR2 FYNNEI. Trimming took 7 bases from V and 5 from J, leaving 18 bases between them. DNA of the CDR3: TGTGCCAGCACCAGAGAAAGGGGTTCAGACAATGAGCAGTTCTTC. Protein product: CASTRERGSDNEQFF.

The chain uses TRBV7-3 and TRBJ2-5; 9 nucleotides align to TRBD1. CDR3 length equals 15 residues. V shed 2 bases, J shed 9 bases, and the junction held 10 bases outside the gene matches. Germline V gene lookup returns CDR1 SGHTA and CDR2 FQGTGA. CDR3 amino acids: CASSLGGTGSSAQYF. CDR3 coding DNA: TGTGCCAGCAGCTTAGGGGGGACAGGGTCGTCGGCCCAGTACTTC.